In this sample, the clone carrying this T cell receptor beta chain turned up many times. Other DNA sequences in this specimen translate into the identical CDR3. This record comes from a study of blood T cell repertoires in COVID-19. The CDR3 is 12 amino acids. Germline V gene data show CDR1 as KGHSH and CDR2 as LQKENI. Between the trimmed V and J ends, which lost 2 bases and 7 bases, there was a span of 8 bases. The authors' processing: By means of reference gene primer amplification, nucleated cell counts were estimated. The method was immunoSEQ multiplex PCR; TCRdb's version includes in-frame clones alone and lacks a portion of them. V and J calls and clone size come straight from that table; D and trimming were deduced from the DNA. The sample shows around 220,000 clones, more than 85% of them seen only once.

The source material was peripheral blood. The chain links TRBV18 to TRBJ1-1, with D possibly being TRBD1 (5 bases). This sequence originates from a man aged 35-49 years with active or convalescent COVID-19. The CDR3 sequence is CASSPLTGEAFF. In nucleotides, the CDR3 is TGTGCCAGCTCACCATTAACAGGTGAAGCTTTCTTT.